This T cell receptor beta chain appears in the sequencing data of a study of blood T cell repertoires in COVID-19. Study details: Italy, Spain and the United States were the sources of the convalescent and acute COVID-19 samples. PBMCs, B-cell-depleted T cells, or T cells provided the cDNA or gDNA that made up the material.

In the study's own analysis: Using reference gene primer amplification, nucleated cell counts were estimated. TCRdb's table, derived via immunoSEQ multiplex PCR, lists solely in-frame clones and lacks some. V and J calls and clone size come straight from that table; D and trimming were deduced from the DNA. The sample has around 100,000 clones; approximately 89% are singletons. V lost 5 bases to trimming and J lost 2 bases; unmatched junction nucleotides: 7. There are 14 residues in the CDR3. Germline V gene lookup returns CDR1 SGHRS and CDR2 YFSETQ. The receptor was derived from a human donor with acute or convalescent COVID-19. The donor label of this sample is uncertain. The rearrangement uses TRBV5-1 and TRBJ2-7; TRBD1 matches at 7 bases. Sequencing was performed on peripheral blood. The CDR3 region is CASSPTGPTYEQYF. In DNA form, the CDR3 reads TGCGCCAGCAGTCCGACAGGGCCCACCTACGAGCAGTACTTC. Complete variable domain (other parts from reference TRBV5-1 and TRBJ2-7): KAGVTQTPRYLIKTRGQQVTLSCSPISGHRSVSWYQQTPGQGLQFLFEYFSETQRNKGNFPGRFSGRQFSNSRSEMNVSTLELGDSALYLCASSPTGPTYEQYFGPGTRLTVT.